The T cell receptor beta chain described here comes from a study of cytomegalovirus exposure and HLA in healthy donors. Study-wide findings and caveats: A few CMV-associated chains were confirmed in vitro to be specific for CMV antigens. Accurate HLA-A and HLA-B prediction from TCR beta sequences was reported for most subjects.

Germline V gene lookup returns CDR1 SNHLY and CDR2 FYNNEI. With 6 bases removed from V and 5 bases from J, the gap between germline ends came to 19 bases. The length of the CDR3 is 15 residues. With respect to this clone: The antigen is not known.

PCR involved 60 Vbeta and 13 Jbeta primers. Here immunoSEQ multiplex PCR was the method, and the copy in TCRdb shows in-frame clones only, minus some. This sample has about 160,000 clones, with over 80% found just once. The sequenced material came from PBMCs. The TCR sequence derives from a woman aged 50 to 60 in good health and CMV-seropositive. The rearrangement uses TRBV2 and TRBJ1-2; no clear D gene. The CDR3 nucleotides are TGTGCCAGCAGGCCCGAGGGCCCTCCGGGGTATGGCTACACCTTC. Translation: CASRPEGPPGYGYTF.